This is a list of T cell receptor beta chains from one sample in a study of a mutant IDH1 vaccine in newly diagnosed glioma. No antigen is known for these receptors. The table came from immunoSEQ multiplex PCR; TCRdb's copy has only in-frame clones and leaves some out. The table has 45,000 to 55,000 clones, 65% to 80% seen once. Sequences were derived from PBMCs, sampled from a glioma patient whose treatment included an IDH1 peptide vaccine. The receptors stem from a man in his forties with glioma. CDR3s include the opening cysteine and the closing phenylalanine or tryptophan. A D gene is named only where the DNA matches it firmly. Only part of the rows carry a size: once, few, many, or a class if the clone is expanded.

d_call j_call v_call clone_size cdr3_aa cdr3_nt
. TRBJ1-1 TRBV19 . CASSFGRTEAFF TGTGCCAGTAGCTTTGGAAGGACTGAAGCTTTCTTT
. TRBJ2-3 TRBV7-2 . CASRATGRSTDTQYF TGTGCCAGCAGGGCTACGGGCCGTAGCACAGATACGCAGTATTTT
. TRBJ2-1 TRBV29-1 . CSVSGHRNYNEQFF TGCAGCGTTTCAGGACATAGAAATTACAATGAGCAGTTCTTC
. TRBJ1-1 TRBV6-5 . CASSYTPGLKNTEAFF TGTGCCAGCAGTTACACTCCGGGACTGAAGAACACTGAAGCTTTCTTT
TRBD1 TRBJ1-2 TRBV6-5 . CASIDRGLEGYTF TGTGCCAGCATCGACAGGGGGCTAGAGGGCTACACCTTC
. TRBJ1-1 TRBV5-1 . CASSPGPNTEAFF TGCGCCAGCAGTCCGGGTCCGAACACTGAAGCTTTCTTT
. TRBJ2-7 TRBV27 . CASSTGQGGQYF TGTGCCAGCAGCACAGGGCAGGGGGGGCAGTACTTC
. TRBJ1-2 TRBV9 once CASSARGVGSGYTF TGTGCCAGCAGCGCCCGAGGGGTCGGGAGTGGCTACACCTTC
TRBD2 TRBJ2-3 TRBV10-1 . CASSDPTSGGTIGPDTQYF TGCGCCAGCAGTGACCCCACTAGCGGGGGAACCATCGGACCAGATACGCAGTATTTT
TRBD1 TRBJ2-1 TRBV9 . CASSRTGAKFF TGTGCCAGCAGCCGAACAGGGGCCAAGTTCTTC
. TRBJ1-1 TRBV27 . CASSLLGETEAFF TGTGCCAGCAGTTTATTAGGGGAAACTGAAGCTTTCTTT
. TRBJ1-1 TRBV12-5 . CASGLVVNTEAFF TGTGCTAGTGGTTTGGTAGTGAACACTGAAGCTTTCTTT
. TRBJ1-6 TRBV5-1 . CASSLTGTYNSPLHF TGCGCCAGCAGCCTGACAGGAACCTATAATTCACCCCTCCACTTT
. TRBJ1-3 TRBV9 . CASSVARGEESSGNTIYF TGTGCCAGCAGCGTAGCTCGGGGGGAGGAGTCCTCTGGAAACACCATATATTTT
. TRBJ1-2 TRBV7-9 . CASSPTGPHGYTF TGTGCCAGCAGCCCGACGGGACCCCATGGCTACACCTTC